This T cell receptor beta chain was profiled in a study of prognosis after radiotherapy for stage I lung cancer. Study in general: Individuals with stage I non-small cell lung cancer joined the cohort between April 2018 and 2019.

CDR1 is SQVTM, CDR2 ANQGSEA, per germline. V was pared by 7 bases and J by 2 bases, with 6 bases of the junction left unmatched. CDR3 length: 13 amino acids. Amplicons of TCR beta CDR3 were generated from genomic DNA by two-round multiplex PCR. Primers (each specific to one TRBV or TRBJ gene) were used in first-round PCR. One entry per CDR3 protein results from TCRdb running MiXCR on the multiplex PCR reads. The sample holds tens of thousands of distinct CDR3 sequences; approximately 25% are singletons and the top ten take 25% to 30%. Study-wide results and limits: Lower Shannon entropy values were found after stereotactic body radiation therapy in patients who developed distant metastases. In patients with versus without metastases, TRBV and TRBJ gene usage reportedly differed.

This clonotype was seen repeatedly, ten times or more. Its antigen is unknown. The receptor's source is a donor aged 50 or older with non-small cell lung cancer. The chain recombines TRBV29-1 with TRBJ1-1, with 8 bases fitting TRBD1. Sequencing used PBMCs, obtained before or after stereotactic body radiation therapy (not recorded which). CDR3 DNA: TGCAGCGGCGTGGACAGGGCCAACACTGAAGCTTTCTTT. As protein: CSGVDRANTEAFF.